These 32 T cell receptor beta chains share one sample of origin, sequenced in a study of cytomegalovirus exposure and HLA in healthy donors listed by TCRdb under 2017. Libraries were built with the immunoSEQ multiplex PCR assay. A mixture of 60 forward primers for TCR Vbeta segments and 13 reverse primers for TCR Jbeta segments was used in the multiplex PCR. In TCRdb, the immuneACCESS table is reduced to in-frame sequences with V and J assigned. These tables do not hold every clone; where another copy was compared, an unresolved V gene accounts for under half, and the others remain unexplained. This sample holds about 160,000 clones; roughly two thirds were observed only once. The top ten clones comprise approximately 3% of the sample. The sample taken for sequencing was PBMCs. The receptors were gathered from a woman aged 25 to 39 in good health and CMV-seronegative.

This chain joins TRBV11-2 and TRBJ1-1; D is undetermined. V shed 5 bases and J shed 0 bases, with 10 bases lying between them. The CDR3 contains 14 residues. Germline V gives CDR1 SGHAT, CDR2 FQNNGV. For the CDR3, the DNA is TGTGCCAGCAGCACTTTGACTGTGAACACTGAAGCTTTCTTT. Its protein product is CASSTLTVNTEAFF. The variable domain in full, with the rest retrieved from reference TRBV11-2 and TRBJ1-1, is EAGVAQSPRYKIIEKRQSVAFWCNPISGHATLYWYQQILGQGPKLLIQFQNNGVVDDSQLPKDRFSAERLKGVDSTLKIQPAKLEDSAVYLCASSTLTVNTEAFFGQGTRLTVV.

The rearrangement links TRBV4-1 to TRBJ2-3; D not resolved. Between the trimmed V and J ends, which lost 1 base and 1 base, there was a span of 12 bases. Germline V gives CDR1 MGHRA, CDR2 YSYEKL. This CDR3 contains 16 residues. The CDR3: CASSQGPPAGTDTQYF. The CDR3 DNA reads as TGCGCCAGCAGCCAAGGACCGCCGGCGGGCACAGATACGCAGTATTTT.

The CDR3 sequence is CSVEVAASGNTIYF. In nucleotides, the CDR3 is TGCAGCGTTGAAGTAGCAGCCTCTGGAAACACCATATATTTT. The chain combines TRBV29-1 with TRBJ1-3; no definite D call. Deletions cut 1 base from V and 0 bases from J, with 7 bases between. The CDR3 totals 14 residues. The germline V gene has CDR1 SQVTM and CDR2 ANQGSEA.

This clone has just a few counts. V is TRBV11-2 and J is TRBJ2-7, with TRBD2 matching over 9 bases. The CDR3 has 15 amino acids. Germline values: CDR1 SGHAT, CDR2 FQNNGV. V was pared by 2 bases and J by 2 bases, with 4 bases of the junction left unmatched. The CDR3 is CASSLMLAGTYEQYF. The CDR3 coding sequence is TGTGCCAGCAGCTTAATGCTAGCGGGAACCTACGAGCAGTACTTC.

This clone was found a few times. V is TRBV4-2 and J is TRBJ1-1; D might be TRBD1 (5 bases). CDR1 and CDR2 from the germline V gene are LGHNA and YNFKEQ. Deletions cut 2 bases from V and 7 bases from J, with 14 bases between. The CDR3 totals 14 residues. The CDR3 DNA follows: TGTGCCAGCAGCCAACCCCAGGGCCAGGGTGAAGCTTTCTTT. Encoded protein: CASSQPQGQGEAFF.

This chain connects TRBV5-1 to TRBJ1-1; the match to TRBD1 covers 11 bases. Germline V gene data show CDR1 as SGHRS and CDR2 as YFSETQ. The ends lost 4 bases at V and 0 bases at J; junction bases unmatched: 11. The CDR3 loop spans 18 amino acids. CDR3 sequence (DNA): TGCGCCAGCAGCCAAGGACAGGGGGCTTATTTAATGAACACTGAAGCTTTCTTT. Residues: CASSQGQGAYLMNTEAFF. The variable domain in full, with the rest retrieved from reference TRBV5-1 and TRBJ1-1, is KAGVTQTPRYLIKTRGQQVTLSCSPISGHRSVSWYQQTPGQGLQFLFEYFSETQRNKGNFPGRFSGRQFSNSRSEMNVSTLELGDSALYLCASSQGQGAYLMNTEAFFGQGTRLTVV.

CDR3 DNA: TGTGCCAGCAGCCTGCAGGGTGGGAATGAGCAGTTCTTC. Translated, it gives CASSLQGGNEQFF. The rearrangement joins TRBV7-3 to TRBJ2-1; D is perhaps TRBD1 (5 bases). Germline V gives CDR1 SGHTA, CDR2 FQGTGA. V shed 5 bases and J shed 7 bases, with 12 bases lying between them. The CDR3 runs to 13 residues.

This chain joins TRBV9 and TRBJ1-2; 7 bases agree with TRBD1. The CDR3 runs 16 residues. Germline assignment: CDR1 SGDLS and CDR2 YYNGEE. J gave up 2 bases and V 0 bases, and 7 bases lay outside the gene matches. This CDR3 is CASSVAATGINYGYTF. The CDR3 DNA reads TGTGCCAGCAGCGTAGCTGCGACAGGGATAAACTATGGCTACACCTTC.

The V call is TRBV30, the J call TRBJ1-5; 9 positions match TRBD1. Germline values: CDR1 GTSNPN, CDR2 SVGIG (reference sequence). The CDR3 has 17 residues. Trimming removed 5 bases from V and 2 bases from J; junction bases left unmatched: 13. In DNA, the CDR3 is TGTGCCTGGGCCAAAGCCGGGACAGGGTTTCGCAATCAGCCCCAGCATTTT. Encoded protein: CAWAKAGTGFRNQPQHF.

This chain joins TRBV28 and TRBJ2-1; 13 bases map to TRBD2. The germline V gene has CDR1 MDHEN and CDR2 SYDVKM. The CDR3 totals 17 residues. V trimming: 4 bases; J trimming: 5 bases; junction bases outside the gene matches: 8. This CDR3 reads CASSSPLGTSGNNEQFF. The CDR3 coding sequence is TGTGCCAGCAGTTCTCCTCTAGGGACTAGCGGGAACAATGAGCAGTTCTTC.

The chain recombines TRBV5-1 with TRBJ1-5; D call uncertain. Trimming took off 2 bases at V and 0 bases at J, with 9 bases between the two ends. Per the germline V gene, CDR1 is SGHRS and CDR2 is YFSETQ. There are 15 residues in the CDR3. The CDR3 bases are TGCGCCAGCAGCTTACTCGGGAATAGCAATCAGCCCCAGCATTTT. The encoded protein is CASSLLGNSNQPQHF.

The V and J genes are TRBV2 and TRBJ1-5; no clear D. This CDR3 is 14 amino acids long. Trimming took 3 bases from V and 5 from J, leaving 11 bases between them. Germline V gene lookup returns CDR1 SNHLY and CDR2 FYNNEI. This CDR3 reads CASSDGSGYQPQHF. CDR3 bases: TGTGCCAGCAGTGATGGGTCGGGGTATCAGCCCCAGCATTTT.

There are a few counts of this clone. The chain carries TRBV4-1 and TRBJ1-4; D gene ambiguous. Between the trimmed V and J ends, which lost 2 bases and 0 bases, there was a span of 7 bases. The germline gives CDR1 MGHRA, CDR2 YSYEKL. The CDR3 runs 15 residues. The CDR3 sequence: CASSQPLATNEKLFF. Written as DNA, the CDR3 is TGCGCCAGCAGCCAACCACTGGCAACTAATGAAAAACTGTTTTTT.

There are a few counts of this clone. The J gene is TRBJ2-7, the V gene TRBV19; D perhaps matches TRBD2 (5 bases). This CDR3 comprises 13 residues. Germline loops: CDR1 LNHDA, CDR2 SQIVND (reference sequence). The ends were cut back, 2 bases at V and 6 bases at J, with 11 bases in the middle. CDR3 loop: CASSIRARGEQYF. The CDR3 nucleotides are TGTGCCAGTAGTATAAGAGCCCGGGGCGAGCAGTACTTC.

The chain has TRBV4-1 and TRBJ2-1; 9 nucleotides line up with TRBD2. The CDR3 runs 21 residues. The germline gives CDR1 MGHRA, CDR2 YSYEKL. V shed 1 base, J shed 4 bases, and the junction held 20 bases outside the gene matches. CDR3 sequence: CASSQAGAGTMTSGTYNEQFF. For the CDR3, the DNA is TGCGCCAGCAGCCAAGCGGGGGCAGGGACTATGACTAGCGGAACGTACAATGAGCAGTTCTTC.

The sample holds a few counts of this clone. The chain joins TRBV28 to TRBJ2-2, with 8 bases identical to TRBD2. The CDR3 totals 16 residues. Germline V gene data show CDR1 as MDHEN and CDR2 as SYDVKM. J lost 0 bases, V lost 8 bases, and 8 bases had no gene match. The CDR3 reads CASFERGGTNTGELFF. In nucleotides, the CDR3 is TGTGCCAGCTTCGAACGGGGGGGAACGAACACCGGGGAGCTGTTTTTT.

V and J are TRBV27 and TRBJ2-7; 7 positions agree with TRBD1. This CDR3 spans 15 amino acids. With V trimmed by 5 bases and J by 1 base, 8 bases remained unmatched. Germline V gives CDR1 MNHEY, CDR2 SMNVEV (reference sequence). The CDR3 DNA reads TGTGCCAGCAGTACCGATGGGACAGTTTCCTACGAGCAGTACTTC. Translation gives CASSTDGTVSYEQYF.

The chain combines TRBV9 with TRBJ2-1, with 7 bases aligning to TRBD2. The CDR3 extends over 14 amino acids. The V segment lost 9 bases and the J segment 0 bases; nucleotides outside the gene matches: 6. The V gene's germline CDR1 is SGDLS and CDR2 YYNGEE. CDR3 in DNA: TGTGCCACCAAGGCGGGGGACTCCTACAATGAGCAGTTCTTC. Translated: CATKAGDSYNEQFF.

V is TRBV7-3 and J is TRBJ2-1, with D possibly matching TRBD1 (8 bases). The germline CDR1 and CDR2 sequences are SGHTA and FQGTGA. V lost 5 bases to trimming and J lost 4 bases, with 15 bases between them. CDR3 size: 15 residues. The CDR3 is CASSQQGGPYNEQFF. CDR3 sequence (DNA): TGTGCCAGCAGCCAACAGGGGGGGCCTTACAATGAGCAGTTCTTC.

The J gene is TRBJ1-5, the V gene TRBV6-5; TRBD1 is a possible D gene (5 bases). V dropped 6 bases and J dropped 4 bases, with 7 bases sitting between them. CDR1 is MNHEY and CDR2 is SVGAGI in the germline V gene. The CDR3 sequence is 12 residues long. The DNA of the CDR3 is TGTGCCAGCAGGGGGGGGAATCAGCCCCAGCATTTT. Translating gives CASRGGNQPQHF.

This chain uses TRBV19 with TRBJ2-5, with 11 bases aligning to TRBD1. The DNA end favors TRBJ2-7, so the J call may be wrong. The germline CDR1 and CDR2 sequences are LNHDA and SQIVND (reference sequence). The length of the CDR3 is 15 residues. The CDR3 DNA follows: TGTGCCAGTAGTGGAAGGACAGGGGGCGGCTACGAGCAGTACTTC. It translates to CASSGRTGGGYEQYF.

The chain uses TRBV7-2 and TRBJ1-5, with D perhaps TRBD1 (5 bases). CDR3 length: 15 residues. V lost 3 bases and J 8 bases, leaving 17 bases between the germline ends. Germline CDR1 SGHTA, CDR2 FQGNSA. The CDR3 DNA reads as TGTGCCAGCAGCTTTGACAGCCGAGGTCGTGAGCCCCAGCATTTT. Protein product: CASSFDSRGREPQHF.

The genes are TRBV19 and TRBJ2-7; 10 bases agree with TRBD1. Germline-derived CDR1 and CDR2 are LNHDA and SQIVND (reference sequence). With V trimmed by 5 bases and J by 5 bases, 6 bases remained unmatched. This CDR3 spans 14 amino acids. This CDR3 is CASSEGTGVHEQYF. The CDR3 region has the DNA TGTGCCAGTAGTGAAGGGACAGGGGTGCACGAGCAGTACTTC.

This chain links TRBV4-2 with TRBJ2-2, with 7 bases identical to TRBD2. Germline V gene lookup returns CDR1 LGHNA and CDR2 YNFKEQ. J lost 3 bases, V lost 0 bases, and 4 bases had no gene match. This CDR3 comprises 16 residues. CDR3 loop: CASSQDSGGYTGELFF. The DNA for the CDR3 is TGTGCCAGCAGCCAAGATTCGGGGGGATACACCGGGGAGCTGTTTTTT.

This chain uses TRBV6-5 with TRBJ1-1; D is possibly TRBD1 (5 bases). With 2 bases removed from V and 4 bases from J, the gap between germline ends came to 11 bases. This CDR3 has 14 amino acids. The germline gives CDR1 MNHEY, CDR2 SVGAGI. The CDR3 region has the DNA TGTGCCAGCAGTTACCGACCGGGGGGCACTGAAGCTTTCTTT. Translating it yields CASSYRPGGTEAFF.

V usage is TRBV18 and J usage is TRBJ2-5; 9 positions match TRBD2. The CDR3 spans 15 residues. With V trimmed by 2 bases and J by 1 base, 2 bases remained unmatched. The germline V gene has CDR1 KGHSH and CDR2 LQKENI. The CDR3 coding sequence is TGTGCCAGCTCACCAGTTAGCGGGGGCCAAGAGACCCAGTACTTC. Translation: CASSPVSGGQETQYF.

The rearrangement uses TRBV2 and TRBJ2-1, with 10 bases identical to TRBD2. This CDR3 contains 16 residues. J was trimmed by 3 bases and V by 1 base; bases with no gene match: 3. Germline-derived CDR1 and CDR2 are SNHLY and FYNNEI. In nucleotides, the CDR3 is TGTGCCAGCAGTGAAGTGAGCGGGGGGGGCTACAATGAGCAGTTCTTC. It translates to CASSEVSGGGYNEQFF.

This clone has more than one count but fewer than ten. The CDR3 DNA reads as TGTGCCAGCAGCTTAGGGGCAGGGGGCGGGTACGAGCAGTACTTC. The encoded protein is CASSLGAGGGYEQYF. The chain uses TRBV7-2 and TRBJ2-7; 8 nucleotides match TRBD1. The junction had 6 bases not matched to a gene; V was cut back by 1 base and J by 4 bases. Looked up from germline, CDR1 is SGHTA and CDR2 is FQGNSA. The CDR3 totals 15 residues.

This clone has more than one count but fewer than ten. The V call is TRBV30, the J call TRBJ2-7; a weak D match, TRBD2 (5 bases). Germline V gives CDR1 GTSNPN, CDR2 SVGIG (reference sequence). The CDR3 covers 16 residues. V dropped 2 bases and J dropped 3 bases, with 20 bases sitting between them. The CDR3 DNA reads TGTGCCTGGAGTTCGCCGCGCCCCCCTAGCTACTACGAGCAGTACTTC. This gives the protein CAWSSPRPPSYYEQYF. Variable domain in full (rest from reference TRBV30 and TRBJ2-7): SQTIHQWPATLVQPVGSPLSLECTVEGTSNPNLYWYRQAAGRGLQLLFYSVGIGQISSEVPQNLSASRPQDRQFILSSKKLLLSDSGFYLCAWSSPRPPSYYEQYFGPGTRLTVT.

The chain has TRBV5-6 and TRBJ1-1, with unresolved D. The CDR3 loop spans 14 amino acids. The germline V and J ends were trimmed by 0 bases and 1 base, with 7 bases remaining between them. Germline V gene sequence: CDR1 SGHDT, CDR2 YYEEEE. CDR3 DNA: TGTGCCAGCAGCTTGGCCTTGGCGAACACTGAAGCTTTCTTT. This codes for CASSLALANTEAFF.

The chain links TRBV6-1 to TRBJ2-1; 8 bases are shared with TRBD1. The CDR3 has 14 amino acids. Trimming took 6 bases from V and 1 from J; bases not matched to a gene: 2. Germline CDR1 and CDR2: MNHNS and SASEGT. The CDR3 DNA reads as TGTGCCAGCAGACAGGGGGTGTCCTACAATGAGCAGTTCTTC. This sequence encodes CASRQGVSYNEQFF.

CDR3 sequence reads: CATRGTGGYEQYF. In DNA, the CDR3 is TGTGCCACCAGAGGGACAGGGGGCTACGAGCAGTACTTC. The V gene is TRBV15, the J gene TRBJ2-7, with 11 bases lining up with TRBD1. Germline V lookup: CDR1 LNHNV, CDR2 YYDKDF (reference sequence). CDR3 size: 13 residues. The trim removed 6 bases at V and 3 bases at J, leaving 1 base unmatched.